The 29 T cell receptor beta chains presented below share a single source sample, sequenced in a study of cytomegalovirus exposure and HLA in healthy donors. With 60 Vbeta and 13 Jbeta primers, the PCR was carried out. Sequencing used immunoSEQ multiplex PCR; TCRdb keeps in-frame clones, though not all of them. The sample gives 190,000 or so clones, approximately 80% of which show up once; approximately 10% is in the top ten. Sequencing input: PBMCs. The receptors come from a woman aged 45-59 years in good health and CMV-seropositive.

The chain links TRBV6-1 to TRBJ1-2; weak D call: TRBD1 (5 bases). CDR1 is MNHNS, CDR2 SASEGT, per germline. This CDR3 comprises 16 residues. Trimming cost V 2 bases and J 8 bases, with 21 bases left between them. The CDR3: CASSELRGAGGRGYTF. CDR3 sequence (DNA): TGTGCCAGCAGTGAATTAAGAGGGGCCGGGGGTAGGGGCTACACCTTC.

The V gene is TRBV4-1, the J gene TRBJ1-2, with D hard to call. CDR1 is MGHRA, CDR2 YSYEKL, per germline. The CDR3 spans 16 residues. With 0 bases removed from V and 1 base from J, the gap between germline ends came to 12 bases. CDR3 amino acids: CASSQEPIRINYGYTF. As DNA, the CDR3 is TGCGCCAGCAGCCAAGAACCTATCAGGATTAACTATGGCTACACCTTC.

The rearrangement uses TRBV18 and TRBJ2-5; 13 bases match TRBD2. Germline V gene lookup returns CDR1 KGHSH and CDR2 LQKENI. V gave up 3 bases and J gave up 2 bases; unmatched junction bases: 3. The CDR3 length is 16 residues. CDR3 sequence: CASSPRTSGGQETQYF. CDR3 DNA: TGTGCCAGCTCACCGCGGACTAGCGGGGGTCAAGAGACCCAGTACTTC.

The chain recombines TRBV2 with TRBJ2-7; a weak D match, TRBD2 (6 bases). Per germline, CDR1 SNHLY and CDR2 FYNNEI. The CDR3 totals 15 residues. The V gene lost 3 bases and the J gene lost 0 bases, with 12 bases spanning the gap. The CDR3 reads CASSDLWRDSYEQYF. In DNA, the CDR3 is TGTGCCAGCAGTGATCTTTGGAGGGACTCCTACGAGCAGTACTTC.

This chain links TRBV7-2 with TRBJ2-3; 8 bases line up with TRBD2. Germline CDR1 is SGHTA and CDR2 is FQGNSA. The CDR3 totals 16 residues. Unmatched junction bases numbered 11, after V lost 5 bases and J lost 4 bases. The CDR3 here is CASSLTGGAGPDTQYF. In nucleotides, the CDR3 is TGTGCCAGCAGCCTAACCGGGGGGGCGGGGCCAGATACGCAGTATTTT.

The rearrangement uses TRBV7-3 and TRBJ1-1, with D tentatively TRBD1 (6 bases). Germline CDR1 and CDR2: SGHTA and FQGTGA. With 0 bases removed from V and 1 base from J, the gap between germline ends came to 9 bases. This CDR3 contains 15 residues. DNA of the CDR3: TGTGCCAGCAGCTTAACCGGGACAAGGAACACTGAAGCTTTCTTT. It specifies CASSLTGTRNTEAFF.

The chain links TRBV2 to TRBJ2-1, with D perhaps TRBD2 (6 bases). Trimming took off 6 bases at V and 5 bases at J, with 8 bases between the two ends. From germline, CDR1 is SNHLY and CDR2 FYNNEI. The CDR3 is 12 residues long. The DNA for the CDR3 is TGTGCCAGCAGACGGGAGAACAATGAGCAGTTCTTC. It encodes CASRRENNEQFF.

The V and J genes are TRBV6-5 and TRBJ2-5, with D perhaps matching TRBD2 (6 bases). Per germline, CDR1 MNHEY and CDR2 SVGAGI. V gave up 5 bases and J gave up 4 bases, with 14 bases separating them. CDR3 length equals 14 residues. CDR3 sequence: CASSPYGGGETQYF. Here the CDR3 DNA reads TGTGCCAGCAGTCCCTACGGGGGAGGAGAGACCCAGTACTTC.

The gene calls are TRBV10-1 and TRBJ1-2; D is uncertain. CDR1 and CDR2 from the germline V gene are WNHNN and SYGVQD (reference sequence). The CDR3 has 13 residues. The germline V and J ends were trimmed by 8 bases and 0 bases, with 10 bases remaining between them. The CDR3 sequence is CASLGRPNYGYTF. CDR3 bases: TGCGCCAGCCTGGGCAGGCCTAACTATGGCTACACCTTC.

The rearrangement uses TRBV4-3 and TRBJ1-3; D is undetermined. Germline CDR1 is LGHNA and CDR2 is YSLEER. Trimming removed 1 base from V and 1 base from J, with 11 bases in between. This CDR3 contains 16 residues. This chain's CDR3 is CASSQGRSRSGNTIYF. CDR3 DNA: TGCGCCAGCAGCCAAGGGAGAAGTAGGTCTGGAAACACCATATATTTT.

This clone was seen once. The chain combines TRBV2 with TRBJ1-6; D possibly corresponds to TRBD1 (5 bases). The CDR3 totals 15 residues. Trimming removed 7 bases from V and 2 bases from J, with 12 bases in between. In germline, CDR1 is SNHLY, CDR2 FYNNEI. CDR3 nucleotides: TGTGCCAGCAAGGAGCAGGGCCCCTATAATTCACCCCTCCACTTT. It is translated as CASKEQGPYNSPLHF.

V usage is TRBV28 and J usage is TRBJ1-1; 9 bases are shared with TRBD1. The junction had 6 bases not matched to a gene; V was cut back by 6 bases and J by 1 base. The CDR3 consists of 15 residues. Germline V gene data show CDR1 as MDHEN and CDR2 as SYDVKM. The CDR3 here is CASSSGTGPNTEAFF. CDR3 in DNA: TGTGCCAGCAGCTCAGGGACAGGGCCGAACACTGAAGCTTTCTTT. Looking up the rest from reference TRBV28 and TRBJ1-1 gives the full variable domain: DVKVTQSSRYLVKRTGEKVFLECVQDMDHENMFWYRQDPGLGLRLIYFSYDVKMKEKGDIPEGYSVSREKKERFSLILESASTNQTSMYLCASSSGTGPNTEAFFGQGTRLTVV.

This clone appeared a few times. The chain uses TRBV7-9 and TRBJ1-1; no clear D gene. The germline gives CDR1 SEHNR, CDR2 FQNEAQ (reference sequence). The length of the CDR3 is 13 residues. V was pared by 7 bases and J by 2 bases, with 11 bases between. The CDR3 sequence is CASNPGLNTEAFF. Written as DNA, the CDR3 is TGTGCCAGCAACCCCGGACTAAACACTGAAGCTTTCTTT.

The gene calls are TRBV6-4 and TRBJ2-4; D uncertain. CDR1 MRHNA and CDR2 SNTAGT come from the germline V gene. The V and J ends lost 7 bases and 0 bases respectively, with 10 bases between them. The CDR3 spans 14 residues. Here the CDR3 DNA reads TGTGCCAGCATCATATGGCTAGCCAAAAACATTCAGTACTTC. This codes for CASIIWLAKNIQYF.

This clone turned up a few times. V is TRBV18 and J is TRBJ2-5; 7 bases fit TRBD1. The CDR3 totals 14 residues. The germline V gene has CDR1 KGHSH and CDR2 LQKENI. J gave up 6 bases and V 5 bases, and 9 bases lay outside the gene matches. The chain's CDR3 is CASSSSRGLKTQYF. In DNA form, the CDR3 reads TGTGCCAGCTCATCCTCTAGGGGGCTGAAGACCCAGTACTTC.

The rearrangement uses TRBV7-9 and TRBJ2-5; maybe TRBD1 (6 bases). Trimming took 5 bases from V and 1 from J, leaving 17 bases between them. CDR1 and CDR2 (germline): SEHNR, FQNEAQ (reference sequence). The length of the CDR3 is 16 residues. The CDR3 region is CASSVDPQGFQETQYF. The CDR3 DNA follows: TGTGCCAGCAGCGTCGACCCACAGGGTTTCCAAGAGACCCAGTACTTC.

This clone has only one observation. The CDR3 reads CASSRSVVGSANYGYTF. The CDR3 DNA reads TGTGCCAGCAGCCGGTCAGTTGTGGGGAGCGCTAACTATGGCTACACCTTC. The gene calls are TRBV4-2 and TRBJ1-2; no reliable D call. Trimming stripped 4 bases from V and 0 bases from J, with 18 bases between. The CDR3 length is 17 residues. CDR1 is LGHNA, CDR2 YNFKEQ, per germline.

The chain is built from TRBV6-1 and TRBJ2-2; TRBD2 is a possible D gene (7 bases). The germline V gene has CDR1 MNHNS and CDR2 SASEGT. V shed 11 bases and J shed 3 bases, with 16 bases lying between them. The CDR3 consists of 14 residues. In DNA, the CDR3 is TGTGCCGGGGGAGGGGGAGAATACACCGGGGAGCTGTTTTTT. Protein product: CAGGGGEYTGELFF.

The rearrangement uses TRBV28 and TRBJ1-5; TRBD1 might be the D (5 bases). The CDR3 is 16 residues long. Germline assignment: CDR1 MDHEN and CDR2 SYDVKM. V lost 0 bases and J lost 7, with 16 bases in between. CDR3 region: CASSLWEGRAEQPQHF. The CDR3 DNA sequence: TGTGCCAGCAGTTTATGGGAGGGACGAGCCGAACAGCCCCAGCATTTT.

The chain carries TRBV10-3 and TRBJ2-7; a possible D gene is TRBD2 (6 bases). Germline V gene data show CDR1 as ENHRY and CDR2 as SYGVKD. Trimming removed 10 bases from V and 5 bases from J, with 12 bases in between. The CDR3 consists of 11 residues. For the CDR3, the DNA is TGTGCCACGGAGGGACGCGACGAGCAGTACTTC. Its protein product is CATEGRDEQYF.

This sequence joins TRBV4-1 and TRBJ2-6, with 7 nucleotides matching TRBD1. V shed 10 bases and J 3 bases; nucleotides not matched to a gene: 15. The CDR3 has 17 residues. The V gene's germline CDR1 is MGHRA and CDR2 YSYEKL. The CDR3 bases are TGCGCCACAGGAGGACAGGCGGTGGGTTTTGGGGCCAACGTCCTGACTTTC. Its translation is CATGGQAVGFGANVLTF.

This clone was counted a few times. V usage is TRBV7-8 and J usage is TRBJ1-4, with D possibly TRBD1 on 5 matching bases. The V and J ends lost 3 bases and 7 bases respectively, with 12 bases between them. The germline V gene encodes CDR1 SGHVS and CDR2 FQNEAQ. There are 14 residues in the CDR3. In DNA, the CDR3 is TGTGCCAGCAGCTTGGGGGGGGTGGTTGAAAAACTGTTTTTT. This encodes CASSLGGVVEKLFF.

V and J are TRBV9 and TRBJ2-1; 11 bases align to TRBD1. J gave up 9 bases and V 0 bases, and 5 bases lay outside the gene matches. The germline CDR1 and CDR2 sequences are SGDLS and YYNGEE. This CDR3 comprises 15 residues. CDR3 coding DNA: TGTGCCAGCAGCGTAGGGGACAGGGGGGTAGGTGAGCAGTTCTTC. Amino acid sequence: CASSVGDRGVGEQFF.

This clone was counted once. The chain's CDR3 is CASSQVSRLAGRDEQFF. CDR3 nucleotides: TGTGCCAGCAGCCAAGTTAGTCGACTAGCGGGGCGGGATGAGCAGTTCTTC. The rearrangement links TRBV14 to TRBJ2-1, with 11 bases lining up with TRBD2. This CDR3 comprises 17 residues. V lost 1 base, J lost 8 bases, and 10 bases stayed unmatched. Germline V gene sequence: CDR1 SGHDN, CDR2 FVKESK.

Points on this clone: The sample carries other DNA sequences with the same CDR3. The rearrangement joins TRBV7-2 to TRBJ2-1; D ambiguous. The germline CDR1 and CDR2 sequences are SGHTA and FQGNSA. The CDR3 is made up of 13 amino acids. V was trimmed by 0 bases and J by 6 bases, leaving 6 bases between them. DNA of the CDR3: TGTGCCAGCAGCTTAGCCCGCGGCAATGAGCAGTTCTTC. Its protein product is CASSLARGNEQFF.

The chain employs TRBV6-6 and TRBJ1-2, with D possibly matching TRBD1 (5 bases). The length of the CDR3 is 12 residues. Trimming removed 7 bases at V and 8 bases at J, with 14 bases between. CDR1 is MNHNY and CDR2 is SVGAGI in the germline V gene (reference sequence). The DNA for the CDR3 is TGTGCCAGCACGACAGACGCTATCGGCTACACCTTC. This translates into CASTTDAIGYTF.

The chain links TRBV2 to TRBJ1-2; D gene uncertain. Germline V gene lookup returns CDR1 SNHLY and CDR2 FYNNEI. The CDR3 runs 12 residues. The V end lost 3 bases, the J end lost 8 bases, and 10 bases lay between the germline ends. The CDR3 nucleotides read TGTGCCAGCAGTGATGACAAACGGGGCTACACCTTC. This codes for CASSDDKRGYTF.

The V gene is TRBV5-6, the J gene TRBJ2-5, with TRBD2 matching 11 bases. The DNA matches TRBJ2-7 better at its end, which makes the J call doubtful. Germline V gene data show CDR1 as SGHDT and CDR2 as YYEEEE. The CDR3 covers 17 residues. The CDR3 DNA is TGTGCCAGCAGCTTGCCTAGCGGGGGGTCTGGAACCTACGAGCAGTACTTC. Its protein is CASSLPSGGSGTYEQYF.

The chain joins TRBV28 to TRBJ1-1; unclear D gene. This CDR3 is 15 amino acids long. V was clipped by 6 bases and J by 6 bases, with 20 bases between them. Germline CDR1 reads MDHEN; CDR2 reads SYDVKM. CDR3 bases: TGTGCCAGCAGCTTAGCTACGCCACCCTCTCCTGAAGCTTTCTTT. Amino acid sequence: CASSLATPPSPEAFF.